The clone carrying this T cell receptor (beta chain) appeared a single time. TCRdb's table, derived via immunoSEQ multiplex PCR, lists solely in-frame clones and lacks some. The table lists 450,000 to 500,000 clones, roughly 85% of them singletons. V trimming: 4 bases; J trimming: 0 bases; junction bases outside the gene matches: 3. CDR1 is MNHEY, CDR2 SVGAGI, per germline. The CDR3 contains 16 residues. The data stem from a study of blood T cell repertoires in COVID-19. V is TRBV6-5 and J is TRBJ2-1, with 10 nucleotides matching TRBD2. Material: peripheral blood. The clonotype originates from a human donor in a cohort sampled during active COVID-19. This chain's CDR3 is CASSWTSGDSYNEQFF. Here the CDR3 DNA reads TGTGCCAGCAGTTGGACTAGCGGAGACTCCTACAATGAGCAGTTCTTC.